This is a list of T cell receptor beta chains from one sample in a study of cytomegalovirus exposure and HLA in healthy donors. Produced via immunoSEQ multiplex PCR; TCRdb's table is partial and in-frame only. The sample lists fewer than 200,000 clones, more than 75% occurring once. Sequenced: PBMCs. These receptors were taken from a girl aged 2 to 9 in good health and CMV-seropositive. Both conserved end residues are part of each CDR3. The D gene is left open where the match is weak. Clone size, where shown, is once, few, many, or a class for clones that have expanded.

v_call	clone_size	d_call	j_call	cdr3_nt	cdr3_aa
TRBV6-4	-	TRBD2	TRBJ2-3	TGTGCCAGCAGTGAAGTAGCGGGAGTGGCAGATACGCAGTATTTT	CASSEVAGVADTQYF
TRBV2	-	-	TRBJ1-4	TGTGCCAGCAATGGGGAACAGACAGATGAAAAACTGTTTTTT	CASNGEQTDEKLFF
TRBV5-1	few	-	TRBJ2-3	TGCGCCAGCAGCTTGGGTATTAGCGTTACAGATACGCAGTATTTT	CASSLGISVTDTQYF
TRBV19	-	TRBD1	TRBJ1-2	TGTGCCAGTAGTATCGTCCAGGGGGAACGAGGCTACACCTTC	CASSIVQGERGYTF
TRBV18	once	TRBD2	TRBJ2-1	TGTGCCAGCTCACCCCTGGCAGCGGGAGGGCCTAGGTCCTACAATGAGCAGTTCTTC	CASSPLAAGGPRSYNEQFF
TRBV2	-	TRBD1	TRBJ2-7	TGTGCCAGCAGCCCGGCCAGGACAGGGAAGATGAGGGAGCAGTACTTC	CASSPARTGKMREQYF
TRBV27	-	TRBD2	TRBJ2-7	TGTGCCAGCAGTTTATACACAGTGATAGCGGGAGCCCACGAGCAGTACTTC	CASSLYTVIAGAHEQYF
TRBV15	-	TRBD1	TRBJ1-1	TGTGCCACCAGCAGAAACCGAATGGGCAGGGGGCTCGTAGAAGCTTTCTTT	CATSRNRMGRGLVEAFF
TRBV30	-	-	TRBJ1-1	TGTGCCTGGTATGCCCTCCGGGACTCCTTGGTGAACACTGAAGCTTTCTTT	CAWYALRDSLVNTEAFF
TRBV28	once	TRBD1	TRBJ1-5	TGTGCCAGCAGTCCCGGGACAGGGGGCAGCAATCAGCCCCAGCATTTT	CASSPGTGGSNQPQHF
TRBV19	-	-	TRBJ1-3	TGTGCCAGTAGTATAACAGGAGCCTCTGGAAACACCATATATTTT	CASSITGASGNTIYF
TRBV6-6	-	-	TRBJ2-5	TGTGCCAGCAGCTCACATATCCAAGAGACCCAGTACTTC	CASSSHIQETQYF
TRBV28	-	TRBD1	TRBJ2-1	TGTGCCAGCAGTCTACCTCTACAGGGGGAGTTCTTC	CASSLPLQGEFF
TRBV19	-	-	TRBJ1-1	TGTGCCAGTAGTTCCAGCCCTAGGAGAACTGAAGCTTTCTTT	CASSSSPRRTEAFF
TRBV4-1	-	-	TRBJ2-7	TGCGCCAGCAGCCGTCAAGGCGGGCCTCCTTCCTACGAGCAGTACTTC	CASSRQGGPPSYEQYF
TRBV29-1	-	-	TRBJ1-1	TGCAGCGTCCGAGACAGGACGAACACTGAAGCTTTCTTT	CSVRDRTNTEAFF
TRBV5-8	-	-	TRBJ2-5	TGTGCCAGCAGCTTGGGACAGTCAGAAGAGACCCAGTACTTC	CASSLGQSEETQYF
TRBV18	-	-	TRBJ2-2	TGTGCCAGCTCACCGTGGACAGAGAACACCGGGGAGCTGTTTTTT	CASSPWTENTGELFF
TRBV5-4	once	-	TRBJ1-1	TGTGCCAGCATAGGGGGAAACACTGAAGCTTTCTTT	CASIGGNTEAFF
TRBV28	-	TRBD2	TRBJ2-5	TGTGCCAGCAGTTCCTTCGTAGCGGGAGTAGAGACCCAGTACTTC	CASSSFVAGVETQYF
TRBV28	-	-	TRBJ2-7	TGTGCCAGCAGTACACCCAGGGGGGTCCCTTCCTACGAGCAGTACTTC	CASSTPRGVPSYEQYF
TRBV5-6	few	-	TRBJ2-4	TGTGCCAGCAGCTTGGCACAGGGTGGAAACATTCAGTACTTC	CASSLAQGGNIQYF
TRBV5-8	-	TRBD2	TRBJ2-3	TGTGCCAGCAGCTTGGCATGGACTAGCGGGGTCACAGATACGCAGTATTTT	CASSLAWTSGVTDTQYF
TRBV5-1	-	-	TRBJ2-2	TGCGCCAGCAGCTTGTTCGCCTCAGGCACCGGGGAGCTGTTTTTT	CASSLFASGTGELFF
TRBV27	-	TRBD1	TRBJ2-7	TGTGCCAGCAGTTTGACAGGGGACAGGTACGAGCAGTACTTC	CASSLTGDRYEQYF
TRBV11-3	-	TRBD2	TRBJ2-2	TGTGCCAGCAGCCCCTGGACTAGGGTGAACACCGGGGAGCTGTTTTTT	CASSPWTRVNTGELFF
TRBV5-4	-	TRBD2	TRBJ2-7	TGTGCCAGCAGCCCCGGTGGGAGGGGAGCCCGCTACGAGCAGTACTTC	CASSPGGRGARYEQYF
TRBV5-1	once	TRBD1	TRBJ2-3	TGCGCCAGCAGTGTCACAGGGGTCCGCACAGATACGCAGTATTTT	CASSVTGVRTDTQYF
TRBV2	-	TRBD2	TRBJ2-3	TGTGCCAGCAGTCCTCGGACTAGCGCTTTAGATACGCAGTATTTT	CASSPRTSALDTQYF
TRBV6-5	-	-	TRBJ1-1	TGTGCCAGCAGTCGTATTCTCTCTCCGGGCACTGAAGCTTTCTTT	CASSRILSPGTEAFF
TRBV5-1	-	TRBD1	TRBJ1-4	TGCGCCAGCAGCCCCGGAATAGGACAGGGACGGGGGACTAATGAAAAACTGTTTTTT	CASSPGIGQGRGTNEKLFF
TRBV4-1	-	-	TRBJ2-5	TGCGCCAGTAGAGCAACGCAGGGTTTGAGAAAAGAGACCCAGTACTTC	CASRATQGLRKETQYF
TRBV7-2	once	-	TRBJ1-3	TGTGCCAGCAGCCAAGATTTTACAGGCGCCTCTGGAAACACCATATATTTT	CASSQDFTGASGNTIYF
TRBV5-4	-	-	TRBJ1-3	TGTGCCAGCAGCTCGGAGGGTAGCGGAAACACCATATATTTT	CASSSEGSGNTIYF
TRBV29-1	-	TRBD2	TRBJ2-7	TGCAGCGTTGAGATGGGACTAGCGGGGGGCGAGCAGTACTTC	CSVEMGLAGGEQYF
TRBV29-1	-	TRBD1	TRBJ1-1	TGCAGCGTGGTTACAGGGGGCGCGGCGGGCACTGAAGCTTTCTTT	CSVVTGGAAGTEAFF
TRBV12-5	-	-	TRBJ1-5	TGTGCTAGTGGTTTGGTAGAACAACAGCCCCAGCATTTT	CASGLVEQQPQHF
TRBV15	-	TRBD1	TRBJ2-7	TGTGCCACCAGCAGAGATATCCGGGACAGCTCCTACGAGCAGTACTTC	CATSRDIRDSSYEQYF
TRBV11-2	-	TRBD2	TRBJ2-1	TGTGCCAGCAGCTTACTAGCGGGAGGGTTCGGGGAGCAGTTCTTC	CASSLLAGGFGEQFF
TRBV10-1	-	TRBD1	TRBJ2-2	TGCGCCAGCGGACAGGGGGCTGGCACCGGGGAGCTGTTTTTT	CASGQGAGTGELFF
TRBV5-1	-	-	TRBJ2-7	TGCGCCAGCAGCTGGGGGGTGGACTCCTACGAGCAGTACTTC	CASSWGVDSYEQYF
TRBV5-5	-	-	TRBJ2-5	TGTGCCAGCAGCTTTAATACGGGAGAGACCCAGTACTTC	CASSFNTGETQYF
TRBV7-2	-	TRBD2	TRBJ2-5	TGTGCCAGCAGCTTAGAAGGCAGGGTGCCTAGCGGGAGAATGAAGACCCAGTACTTC	CASSLEGRVPSGRMKTQYF
TRBV7-9	-	TRBD1	TRBJ1-5	TGTGCCAGCAGCTTAGTGTCAGGGGGCCGCAATCAGCCCCAGCATTTT	CASSLVSGGRNQPQHF
TRBV5-1	-	-	TRBJ1-5	TGCGCCAGCAGCCCCGGGGGGCTGGGGGGACAGCCCCAGCATTTT	CASSPGGLGGQPQHF
TRBV9	-	-	TRBJ2-2	TGTGCCAGCAGCGTTACAGGGACCGGGGAGCTGTTTTTT	CASSVTGTGELFF
TRBV4-2	-	TRBD2	TRBJ2-5	TGTGCCAGCAGCCAAGAATCGGGACTAGCGGGAGGGGAGACCCAGTACTTC	CASSQESGLAGGETQYF
TRBV4-1	-	TRBD2	TRBJ2-2	TGCGCCAGCAGCCAAGGGGCAGCGGGAGAAGGGGAGCTGTTTTTT	CASSQGAAGEGELFF
TRBV28	-	TRBD1	TRBJ1-4	TGTGCCAGCAGTCCCGGGACAGCCTGGGGCAATGAAAAACTGTTTTTT	CASSPGTAWGNEKLFF
TRBV2	-	TRBD2	TRBJ2-7	TGTGCCAGCAGGGGGACTAGCGGATCCTACGAGCAGTACTTC	CASRGTSGSYEQYF
TRBV7-6	once	-	TRBJ1-2	TGTGCCAGCAGCTTCGTCAGGGATGGCTACACCTTC	CASSFVRDGYTF
TRBV5-1	-	TRBD1	TRBJ1-1	TGCGCCAGCAGCTTGTACAGGGGGCGTGTCGGGGCTTTCTTT	CASSLYRGRVGAFF
TRBV9	once	TRBD2	TRBJ2-1	TGTGCCAGCAGCGTAGTCGATTTGACTAGCGATGAGCAGTTCTTC	CASSVVDLTSDEQFF
TRBV5-1	-	TRBD1	TRBJ1-5	TGCGCCAGCAGCTCCGGACAGGGGGGACAGCCCCAGCATTTT	CASSSGQGGQPQHF